This passage covers 31 T cell receptor beta chains from one sample sequenced in a study of lymphopenia after photon versus proton radiotherapy. Measured with immunoSEQ multiplex PCR; TCRdb has only the in-frame clones, and not every one. The profile shows about 39,000 clones, about 93% of them singletons. Sample: peripheral blood, taken from a patient treated with photon-based radiotherapy. The source is a man aged 60-69 years with cholangiocarcinoma.

V and J are TRBV7-2 and TRBJ1-4; D call uncertain. CDR1 and CDR2 from the germline V gene are SGHTA and FQGNSA. The CDR3 length is 15 residues. V was clipped by 1 base and J by 8 bases, with 14 bases between them. CDR3 sequence (DNA): TGTGCCAGCAGCTTAGTAGCTGGGGTAACCGAAAAACTGTTTTTT. Translated, it gives CASSLVAGVTEKLFF.

This sequence joins TRBV5-8 and TRBJ2-2, with D hard to call. CDR3 size: 16 residues. Germline lookup yields CDR1 SGHTS and CDR2 YDEGEE. The V end was cut by 0 bases, the J end by 1 base, with 10 bases between. CDR3 region: CASSLATTLNTGELFF. The CDR3 nucleotides are TGTGCCAGCAGCTTGGCCACTACACTGAACACCGGGGAGCTGTTTTTT.

V gene TRBV14 combines with J gene TRBJ2-7; 9 bases agree with TRBD1. In germline, CDR1 is SGHDN, CDR2 FVKESK. V dropped 2 bases and J dropped 3; count of bases not matched to a gene: 5. The CDR3 covers 15 residues. The CDR3 nucleotides read TGTGCCAGCAGCCAAATTGGGACAGGGCGCTACGAGCAGTACTTC. This translates into CASSQIGTGRYEQYF. The complete variable domain, with remaining parts taken from reference TRBV14 and TRBJ2-7, reads EAGVTQFPSHSVIEKGQTVTLRCDPISGHDNLYWYRRVMGKEIKFLLHFVKESKQDESGMPNNRFLAERTGGTYSTLKVQPAELEDSGVYFCASSQIGTGRYEQYFGPGTRLTVT.

This chain connects TRBV7-2 to TRBJ2-2; D gene ambiguous. This CDR3 is built from 16 residues. Germline CDR1 reads SGHTA; CDR2 reads FQGNSA. The ends were cut back, 1 base at V and 4 bases at J, with 13 bases in the middle. CDR3 amino acids: CASSLVRGVGTGELFF. Written as DNA, the CDR3 is TGTGCCAGCAGCTTAGTGCGTGGGGTGGGCACCGGGGAGCTGTTTTTT.

The chain carries TRBV2 and TRBJ2-1, with D perhaps TRBD1 or TRBD2 (6 bases each). V shed 7 bases and J shed 6 bases, with 16 bases lying between them. The CDR3 length is 14 residues. Germline V gene lookup returns CDR1 SNHLY and CDR2 FYNNEI. CDR3 loop: CASMRTGALNEQFF. CDR3 bases: TGTGCCAGCATGAGGACGGGGGCCCTCAATGAGCAGTTCTTC.

This clone was recorded only once. The chain joins TRBV9 to TRBJ1-1; 7 bases are shared with TRBD1. This CDR3 is built from 14 residues. Unmatched junction bases numbered 9, after V lost 3 bases and J lost 7 bases. Germline loops: CDR1 SGDLS, CDR2 YYNGEE. CDR3 sequence (DNA): TGTGCCAGCAGCGCCCAGACAGGGATCGGTGAAGCTTTCTTT. This translates into CASSAQTGIGEAFF.

Here the CDR3 reads CASSLAAFRGSKYEQYF. The CDR3 nucleotides read TGCGCCAGCAGCTTGGCCGCGTTTCGGGGTTCTAAATACGAGCAGTACTTC. This sequence joins TRBV5-1 and TRBJ2-5; D may be TRBD2 (5 bases). The DNA end favors TRBJ2-7, so the J call may be wrong. Germline CDR1 SGHRS, CDR2 YFSETQ. The CDR3 contains 17 residues.

This clone showed up just once. This chain's CDR3 is CASSLVSGSQNEQFF. The CDR3 bases are TGTGCCAGCAGCTTAGTTAGCGGGAGTCAGAATGAGCAGTTCTTC. The chain employs TRBV11-3 and TRBJ2-1; TRBD2 aligns across 9 bases. Losses at the gene ends were 1 base for V and 7 bases for J; bases not matched to a gene: 5. CDR3 length: 15 amino acids. In germline, CDR1 is SGHNT, CDR2 YENEEA.

This chain connects TRBV4-1 to TRBJ2-3, with D perhaps matching TRBD1 or TRBD2 (6 bases each). Germline-derived CDR1 and CDR2 are MGHRA and YSYEKL. With 8 bases removed from V and 6 bases from J, the gap between germline ends came to 9 bases. This CDR3 spans 11 amino acids. CDR3 residues: CASSGADTQYF. CDR3 coding DNA: TGCGCCAGCTCGGGGGCGGATACGCAGTATTTT.

This chain joins TRBV6-6 and TRBJ2-5, with 9 bases identical to TRBD1. The J segment lost 5 bases and the V segment lost 7 bases, leaving 11 bases of the junction unmatched. The CDR3 is made up of 15 amino acids. Germline V gene data show CDR1 as MNHNY and CDR2 as SVGAGI (reference sequence). Here the CDR3 reads CASTNRDRAWETQYF. CDR3 nucleotide sequence: TGTGCCAGCACCAACCGGGACAGGGCTTGGGAGACCCAGTACTTC.

V and J are TRBV5-6 and TRBJ1-6; 8 bases align to TRBD1. Germline V CDR1 and CDR2: SGHDT, YYEEEE. Germline trimming cut 4 bases from V and 6 bases from J; bases unmatched to any gene: 9. This CDR3 is 16 amino acids long. CDR3 amino acids: CASSVYSGGFNSPLHF. CDR3 coding DNA: TGTGCCAGCAGCGTTTATTCAGGGGGCTTTAATTCACCCCTCCACTTT. Full variable domain (remainder filled in from reference TRBV5-6 and TRBJ1-6): DAGVTQSPTHLIKTRGQQVTLRCSPKSGHDTVSWYQQALGQGPQFIFQYYEEEERQRGNFPDRFSGHQFPNYSSELNVNALLLGDSALYLCASSVYSGGFNSPLHFGNGTRLTVT.

The J gene is TRBJ1-1, the V gene TRBV19; possible D gene TRBD1, 6 bases. Germline assignment: CDR1 LNHDA and CDR2 SQIVND (reference sequence). CDR3 size: 12 residues. The V end was cut by 7 bases, the J end by 3 bases, with 9 bases between. DNA of the CDR3: TGTGCCAGTACGCAGGGGCACACTGAAGCTTTCTTT. It is translated as CASTQGHTEAFF.

J is TRBJ2-3 and V is TRBV10-3; D unresolved. Trimming removed 0 bases at V and 3 bases at J, with 10 bases between. The germline V gene has CDR1 ENHRY and CDR2 SYGVKD. The CDR3 contains 15 residues. The CDR3 bases are TGTGCCATCAGTGAGTCAATGCTAGTGACAGATACGCAGTATTTT. Residues: CAISESMLVTDTQYF.

V gene TRBV27 combines with J gene TRBJ2-3, with 7 bases identical to TRBD1. J was trimmed by 3 bases and V by 3 bases; bases with no gene match: 3. Germline values: CDR1 MNHEY, CDR2 SMNVEV (reference sequence). The CDR3 loop spans 14 amino acids. The CDR3 nucleotides read TGTGCCAGCAGTTTTCAGGGGGAGACAGATACGCAGTATTTT. Translating it yields CASSFQGETDTQYF.

This clone came up once. CDR3 loop: CASSLSVTDTQYF. CDR3 sequence (DNA): TGCGCCAGCAGCTTGTCGGTCACAGATACGCAGTATTTT. The J gene is TRBJ2-3, the V gene TRBV5-1; D not resolved. Germline CDR1 SGHRS, CDR2 YFSETQ. V gave up 1 base and J gave up 2 bases, with 5 bases separating them. The length of the CDR3 is 13 residues.

The chain couples TRBV6-6 to TRBJ2-6, with D possibly matching TRBD1 (6 bases). V lost 4 bases to trimming and J lost 0 bases, with 10 bases between them. Germline CDR1 MNHNY, CDR2 SVGAGI (reference sequence). CDR3 length: 16 amino acids. CDR3 sequence (DNA): TGTGCCAGCAGTTCAACAGGGCACTCTGGGGCCAACGTCCTGACTTTC. This translates into CASSSTGHSGANVLTF.

The V call is TRBV19, the J call TRBJ2-3; 8 bases fit TRBD1. This CDR3 is 14 amino acids long. V dropped 6 bases and J dropped 4; count of bases not matched to a gene: 6. Germline-derived CDR1 and CDR2 are LNHDA and SQIVND (reference sequence). The CDR3 here is CASRGDRLADTQYF. In DNA, the CDR3 is TGTGCCAGTAGAGGGGACAGGCTCGCAGATACGCAGTATTTT.

The genes are TRBV13 and TRBJ1-2; D may be TRBD1 (5 bases). The V end was cut by 2 bases, the J end by 4 bases, with 8 bases between. Germline V gene sequence: CDR1 PRHDT, CDR2 FYEKMQ (reference sequence). The length of the CDR3 is 13 residues. This CDR3 reads CASSLRGFYGYTF. The CDR3 DNA sequence: TGTGCCAGCAGCTTAAGGGGCTTCTATGGCTACACCTTC.

This chain uses TRBV5-5 with TRBJ1-6; 9 bases fit TRBD1. J lost 9 bases, V lost 4 bases, and 5 bases had no gene match. Germline V gives CDR1 SGHKS, CDR2 YYEKEE (reference sequence). The CDR3 covers 14 residues. The chain's CDR3 is CASSGTGGFSPLHF. The CDR3 DNA follows: TGTGCCAGCAGCGGAACAGGGGGCTTTTCACCCCTCCACTTT.

V is TRBV28 and J is TRBJ2-3; TRBD2 matches at 9 bases. The CDR3 loop spans 14 amino acids. V dropped 5 bases and J dropped 4; count of bases not matched to a gene: 4. Germline CDR1 is MDHEN and CDR2 is SYDVKM. CDR3 coding DNA: TGTGCCAGCAGTCTAGCGGGGTTGCCAGATACGCAGTATTTT. Protein: CASSLAGLPDTQYF. Full variable domain (outside the CDR3, taken from reference TRBV28 and TRBJ2-3): DVKVTQSSRYLVKRTGEKVFLECVQDMDHENMFWYRQDPGLGLRLIYFSYDVKMKEKGDIPEGYSVSREKKERFSLILESASTNQTSMYLCASSLAGLPDTQYFGPGTRLTVL.

The J gene is TRBJ1-1, the V gene TRBV10-3; 7 bases line up with TRBD1. V was pared by 6 bases and J by 1 base, with 5 bases of the junction left unmatched. The CDR3 length is 14 residues. From germline, CDR1 is ENHRY and CDR2 SYGVKD. The CDR3 is CAIRRQGQNTEAFF. The DNA of the CDR3 is TGTGCCATCAGGAGACAGGGCCAGAACACTGAAGCTTTCTTT.

J is TRBJ1-1 and V is TRBV7-2, with D possibly being TRBD1 (5 bases). V lost 3 bases to trimming and J lost 4 bases, with 12 bases between them. In germline, CDR1 is SGHTA, CDR2 FQGNSA. The CDR3 spans 14 residues. CDR3 DNA: TGTGCCAGCAGCTTGCGCAGGGTTGGCACTGAAGCTTTCTTT. Residues: CASSLRRVGTEAFF.

This clone has only one observation. The chain joins TRBV2 to TRBJ2-4; no clear D gene. The CDR3 extends over 12 amino acids. The germline CDR1 and CDR2 sequences are SNHLY and FYNNEI. V lost 2 bases and J 7 bases, leaving 6 bases between the germline ends. Written as DNA, the CDR3 is TGTGCCAGCAGTGAACAAGGGAACATTCAGTACTTC. It yields the protein CASSEQGNIQYF.

The J gene is TRBJ1-3, the V gene TRBV7-6; D gene uncertain. Between the trimmed V and J ends, which lost 1 base and 6 bases, there was a span of 4 bases. The CDR3 length is 12 residues. The germline CDR1 and CDR2 sequences are SGHVS and FNYEAQ. The CDR3, as DNA: TGTGCCAGCAGCTTAGACGAAAACACCATATATTTT. This gives the protein CASSLDENTIYF.

The chain carries TRBV5-4 and TRBJ2-5, with D perhaps TRBD1 or TRBD2 (6 bases each). The V gene lost 4 bases and the J gene lost 5 bases, with 18 bases spanning the gap. This CDR3 is 15 amino acids long. Germline CDR1 SGHNT, CDR2 YYREEE (reference sequence). The CDR3 loop is CASSATGASGETQYF. DNA for the CDR3: TGTGCCAGCAGCGCTACGGGGGCCTCGGGGGAGACCCAGTACTTC.

This chain links TRBV9 with TRBJ2-2; 10 bases map to TRBD1. This CDR3 has 15 amino acids. Trimming cost V 3 bases and J 6 bases; bases outside gene matches: 5. Germline-derived CDR1 and CDR2 are SGDLS and YYNGEE. CDR3 bases: TGTGCCAGCAGCGCGGGACAGGGGTTACCCGGGGAGCTGTTTTTT. It codes for CASSAGQGLPGELFF.

The gene calls are TRBV6-1 and TRBJ2-7; tentatively, D is TRBD1 (6 bases). Germline CDR1 MNHNS, CDR2 SASEGT. The CDR3 covers 16 residues. V was trimmed by 4 bases and J by 3 bases, leaving 19 bases between them. CDR3 residues: CASSVLLTGKGYEQYF. CDR3 nucleotides: TGTGCCAGCAGTGTCCTCCTCACAGGGAAGGGCTACGAGCAGTACTTC.

V is TRBV18 and J is TRBJ2-3; TRBD2 matches 10 bases. CDR3 length equals 15 residues. J was trimmed by 5 bases and V by 0 bases; bases with no gene match: 2. Germline loops: CDR1 KGHSH, CDR2 LQKENI. The CDR3 loop reads CASSPPAGGLDTQYF. DNA for the CDR3: TGTGCCAGCTCACCACCAGCGGGAGGGCTAGATACGCAGTATTTT.

This clone occurred once. CDR3 sequence: CATSTSLNYEQYF. The CDR3 DNA is TGTGCCACTTCAACTAGCCTAAACTACGAGCAGTACTTC. The gene calls are TRBV28 and TRBJ2-7; maybe TRBD2 (6 bases). This CDR3 comprises 13 residues. Germline CDR1 MDHEN, CDR2 SYDVKM. The ends were cut back, 10 bases at V and 3 bases at J, with 16 bases in the middle. Looking up the rest from reference TRBV28 and TRBJ2-7 gives the full variable domain: DVKVTQSSRYLVKRTGEKVFLECVQDMDHENMFWYRQDPGLGLRLIYFSYDVKMKEKGDIPEGYSVSREKKERFSLILESASTNQTSMYLCATSTSLNYEQYFGPGTRLTVT.

The chain recombines TRBV19 with TRBJ1-1; D is unresolved. The CDR3 is 13 amino acids. V lost 5 bases, J lost 1 base, and 8 bases lay in between. Germline-derived CDR1 and CDR2 are LNHDA and SQIVND (reference sequence). The CDR3 coding sequence is TGTGCCAGTAGTCGCCAGCCGAACACTGAAGCTTTCTTT. This codes for CASSRQPNTEAFF.

This rearrangement joins TRBV15 to TRBJ1-2, with 8 bases fitting TRBD1. In germline, CDR1 is LNHNV, CDR2 YYDKDF (reference sequence). V was pared by 0 bases and J by 6 bases, with 3 bases of the junction left unmatched. The CDR3 is made up of 14 amino acids. CDR3: CATSRDPGGDGYTF. DNA for the CDR3: TGTGCCACCAGCAGAGATCCAGGGGGCGATGGCTACACCTTC.